The 14 T cell receptor beta chains given below trace back to one sample, sequenced in a study of CD8 T cells in ankylosing spondylitis. Antigens of these TCRs are unknown. In TCRdb, the 5' RACE reads were re-called with MiXCR into one record per CDR3 protein. The repertoire holds over 700,000 distinct CDR3 sequences, with around 17% as singletons. The study, taken as a whole, reports: Ankylosing spondylitis blood seemed to carry a telltale TCR beta motif made of several highly homologous variants.

Sequences were obtained from blood, either unsorted or a sorted T cell fraction (not recorded which). The receptors shown here come from a male donor with ankylosing spondylitis.

This clonotype was picked up a small number of times. This sequence joins TRBV20-1 and TRBJ2-3; no reliable D call. This CDR3 is 13 amino acids long. From germline, CDR1 is DFQATT and CDR2 SNEGSKA (reference sequence). Between the trimmed V and J ends, which lost 1 base and 7 bases, there was a span of 12 bases. CDR3: CSARVAPTHTQYF. The CDR3 nucleotides read TGCAGTGCTAGAGTTGCCCCCACGCATACGCAGTATTTT.

This chain joins TRBV6-5 and TRBJ2-3; D not resolved. Germline CDR1 is MNHEY and CDR2 is SVGAGI. Trimming stripped 10 bases from V and 4 bases from J, with 9 bases between. This CDR3 region has 11 residues. The chain's CDR3 is CATYQADTQYF. The CDR3 DNA sequence: TGTGCCACCTATCAGGCAGATACGCAGTATTTT.

This clonotype came up a few times. This sequence joins TRBV12-3 or TRBV12-4 and TRBJ2-1; D is undetermined. The CDR3 contains 12 residues. Trimming left V 6 bases short and J 7 bases short, with 10 bases between. CDR3 region: CASSTTRNEQFF. The CDR3 DNA reads as TGTGCCAGCAGCACGACCCGGAATGAGCAGTTCTTC.

The chain links TRBV4-2 to TRBJ2-7; no definite D call. The germline V and J ends were trimmed by 0 bases and 2 bases, with 14 bases remaining between them. Per germline, CDR1 LGHNA and CDR2 YNFKEQ. This CDR3 has 16 amino acids. The chain's CDR3 is CASSQDYGRDAYEQYF. CDR3 coding DNA: TGTGCCAGCAGCCAAGATTATGGGCGAGACGCCTACGAGCAGTACTTC.

V and J are TRBV28 and TRBJ2-6; D not certain. Trimming pared 4 bases from V and 4 bases from J, leaving 11 bases between. Germline V gives CDR1 MDHEN, CDR2 SYDVKM. The CDR3 runs to 15 residues. CDR3 in amino acids: CASSSVVEGANVLTF. CDR3 sequence (DNA): TGTGCCAGCAGTTCCGTGGTGGAGGGGGCCAACGTCCTGACTTTC.

The rearrangement joins TRBV29-1 to TRBJ1-2; 8 bases match TRBD1. The length of the CDR3 is 13 residues. The germline V gene has CDR1 SQVTM and CDR2 ANQGSEA. V dropped 4 bases and J dropped 8; count of bases not matched to a gene: 9. The CDR3 nucleotides are TGCAGCGTTGTACTGGACAGGGAGGTGGGCTACACCTTC. It translates to CSVVLDREVGYTF.

V usage is TRBV7-9 and J usage is TRBJ2-3; D may be TRBD2 (7 bases). Trimming took 0 bases from V and 2 from J, leaving 15 bases between them. Germline V gene data show CDR1 as SEHNR and CDR2 as FQNEAQ (reference sequence). The CDR3 has 17 amino acids. CDR3 coding DNA: TGTGCCAGCAGCTTAGCGGGAGGGGGTCCGGACACAGATACGCAGTATTTT. It specifies CASSLAGGGPDTDTQYF.

This chain uses TRBV4-1 with TRBJ2-7; D gene uncertain. V was trimmed by 0 bases and J by 4 bases, leaving 13 bases between them. The CDR3 has 15 residues. The germline V gene has CDR1 MGHRA and CDR2 YSYEKL. The CDR3 nucleotides read TGCGCCAGCAGCCAAGATACGATGAGGCAATACGAGCAGTACTTC. Protein: CASSQDTMRQYEQYF.

This clonotype was seen many times. The chain recombines TRBV11-3 with TRBJ2-1, with D hard to call. Germline V gives CDR1 SGHNT, CDR2 YENEEA. V shed 0 bases and J shed 9 bases, with 6 bases lying between them. This CDR3 spans 12 amino acids. CDR3 sequence reads: CASSLDWSEQFF. The CDR3, as DNA: TGTGCCAGCAGCTTAGATTGGTCTGAGCAGTTCTTC.

V usage is TRBV6-2 or TRBV6-3 and J usage is TRBJ2-5; 8 nucleotides align to TRBD2. J gave up 2 bases and V 0 bases, and 8 bases lay outside the gene matches. Germline CDR1 is MNHEY and CDR2 is SVGEGT. The length of the CDR3 is 17 residues. DNA for the CDR3: TGTGCCAGCAGTTACTCGTTTTCTAGCGGGTCACAAGAGACCCAGTACTTC. As protein: CASSYSFSSGSQETQYF.

The V gene is TRBV6-1, the J gene TRBJ1-6, with D possibly matching TRBD1 (5 bases). V was shortened by 7 bases and J by 4 bases, with 14 bases between the two germline ends. The germline CDR1 and CDR2 sequences are MNHNS and SASEGT. The CDR3 contains 15 residues. CDR3 bases: TGTGCCAGCACCTCTGGGGACGGGTATAATTCACCCCTCCACTTT. Encoded protein: CASTSGDGYNSPLHF.

In its sample, this clonotype was seen a few times. J is TRBJ2-1 and V is TRBV4-1; TRBD2 matches at 11 bases. CDR1 and CDR2 (germline): MGHRA, YSYEKL. Losses at the gene ends were 7 bases for V and 6 bases for J; bases not matched to a gene: 11. The CDR3 has 16 amino acids. CDR3 nucleotide sequence: TGCGCCAGCAAACAACTAGCGGGAGTATCTTCCAATGAGCAGTTCTTC. It codes for CASKQLAGVSSNEQFF.

This clonotype was observed a handful of times. The rearrangement uses TRBV12-3 or TRBV12-4 and TRBJ2-3; tentative D call: TRBD2 (6 bases). The V end was cut by 5 bases, the J end by 2 bases, with 11 bases between. This CDR3 contains 14 residues. In nucleotides, the CDR3 is TGTGCCAGCAGTAACGGGGGAACCACAGATACGCAGTATTTT. Protein: CASSNGGTTDTQYF.

The genes are TRBV12-3 or TRBV12-4 and TRBJ2-2; TRBD1 matches at 9 bases. CDR3 size: 14 residues. V lost 8 bases to trimming and J lost 1 base; unmatched junction nucleotides: 2. The CDR3 nucleotides are TGTGCCAGCGGGACAGGGTGGAACACCGGGGAGCTGTTTTTT. Translation gives CASGTGWNTGELFF.